The 26 T cell receptor beta chains reported below all come from one sample, sequenced in a study of blood T cell repertoires in COVID-19. Sequenced by immunoSEQ multiplex PCR; TCRdb stores in-frame clones only, minus some. Of roughly 150,000 clones in the sample, approximately 84% were seen once. The source material was peripheral blood. The source is a woman aged 80 or over with COVID-19, enrolled during active disease.

This rearrangement joins TRBV7-2 to TRBJ2-3, with TRBD2 identical over 9 bases. CDR1 and CDR2 (germline): SGHTA, FQGNSA. The CDR3 is made up of 18 amino acids. V lost 3 bases, J lost 1 base, and 11 bases stayed unmatched. Written as DNA, the CDR3 is TGTGCCAGCAGCTTCGGTGCGGGGGGGCCAGCGGGCACAGATACGCAGTATTTT. Translated: CASSFGAGGPAGTDTQYF.

V and J are TRBV19 and TRBJ1-2; D remains unclear. V lost 5 bases to trimming and J lost 8 bases, with 18 bases between them. The length of the CDR3 is 14 residues. Germline V gene lookup returns CDR1 LNHDA and CDR2 SQIVND (reference sequence). CDR3 nucleotides: TGTGCCAGTAGTCCGACCTATGGGGAGAGCGGCTACACCTTC. It specifies CASSPTYGESGYTF.

The CDR3 is CASSSQTKTAGASSYEQYF. CDR3 in DNA: TGTGCCAGCAGCTCTCAAACCAAAACAGCGGGAGCGAGCTCCTACGAGCAGTACTTC. The genes are TRBV21-1 and TRBJ2-7; the table names TRBD2, a call not compared with the DNA. TRBV21-1 is reported as a pseudogene. This CDR3 is 19 amino acids long.

The chain carries TRBV9 and TRBJ2-1; 10 nucleotides agree with TRBD2. CDR1 and CDR2 (germline): SGDLS, YYNGEE. With V trimmed by 3 bases and J by 2 bases, 2 bases remained unmatched. CDR3 length equals 15 residues. CDR3 bases: TGTGCCAGCAGCGCTAGCGGGGGTCCCTACAATGAGCAGTTCTTC. Encoded protein: CASSASGGPYNEQFF.

The chain is built from TRBV6-6 and TRBJ2-7; 7 nucleotides match TRBD1. The CDR3 runs to 12 residues. V was pared by 6 bases and J by 6 bases, with 5 bases of the junction left unmatched. Germline CDR1 reads MNHNY; CDR2 reads SVGAGI (reference sequence). The CDR3 protein is CASRDRHSEQYF. CDR3 DNA: TGTGCCAGCAGGGACAGGCACAGCGAGCAGTACTTC.

This chain links TRBV3-1 (or the pseudogene TRBV3-2) with TRBJ2-5, with TRBD2 identical over 7 bases. CDR3 size: 15 residues. Trimming cost V 1 base and J 5 bases; bases outside gene matches: 7. Germline CDR1 is LGHDT and CDR2 is YNNKEL (reference sequence). The CDR3 coding sequence is TGTGCCAGCAGCCAAGCCCGACTAGCATGGGAGACCCAGTACTTC. Encoded protein: CASSQARLAWETQYF.

This chain connects TRBV2 to TRBJ1-6; 9 nucleotides agree with TRBD1. Germline V gives CDR1 SNHLY, CDR2 FYNNEI. J lost 7 bases, V lost 8 bases, and 12 bases had no gene match. The CDR3 spans 16 residues. CDR3 bases: TGTGCCAGCCAAATTTGGACAGGGGAAGAGAATTCACCCCTCCACTTT. Amino acids: CASQIWTGEENSPLHF.

The chain joins TRBV5-1 to TRBJ2-1; TRBD2 matches at 9 bases. Trimming at V came to 4 bases and at J to 4 bases, leaving 6 bases not matched to a gene. Germline V lookup: CDR1 SGHRS, CDR2 YFSETQ. This CDR3 region has 15 residues. CDR3 nucleotides: TGCGCCAGCAGCCTACTAGCGGGTCAGTACAATGAGCAGTTCTTC. It translates to CASSLLAGQYNEQFF.

This clone occurred a few times. The chain links TRBV3-1 (or the pseudogene TRBV3-2) to TRBJ1-2; D is unclear. From germline, CDR1 is LGHDT and CDR2 YNNKEL (reference sequence). Trimming stripped 4 bases from V and 6 bases from J, with 12 bases between. The CDR3 has 13 residues. The CDR3 DNA is TGTGCCAGCAGCCCCCGGGAGGGAAATGGCTACACCTTC. Protein: CASSPREGNGYTF.

The V call is TRBV2, the J call TRBJ2-1, with TRBD2 matching over 7 bases. J lost 0 bases, V lost 8 bases, and 10 bases had no gene match. Germline values: CDR1 SNHLY, CDR2 FYNNEI. This CDR3 has 16 residues. The CDR3: CASGISGAISYNEQFF. Here the CDR3 DNA reads TGTGCCAGCGGTATAAGCGGGGCGATCTCCTACAATGAGCAGTTCTTC.

CDR3 sequence: CASSPGTGKYEQYF. The CDR3 DNA follows: TGTGCCAGCAGCCCCGGGACAGGGAAGTACGAGCAGTACTTC. The chain carries TRBV4-2 and TRBJ2-7; 9 bases map to TRBD1. This CDR3 spans 14 amino acids. With V trimmed by 4 bases and J by 4 bases, 5 bases remained unmatched. Germline-derived CDR1 and CDR2 are LGHNA and YNFKEQ.

The chain couples TRBV11-3 to TRBJ1-5, with 9 nucleotides matching TRBD1. Germline CDR1 and CDR2: SGHNT and YENEEA. The CDR3 contains 19 residues. Trimming at V came to 5 bases and at J to 5 bases, leaving 19 bases not matched to a gene. The CDR3 nucleotides are TGTGCCAGCAGCCCTCCGGGACAGGGAAGTTTTGTGAGTTATCAGCCCCAGCATTTT. As protein: CASSPPGQGSFVSYQPQHF.

The chain is built from TRBV10-3 and TRBJ1-5; 10 bases agree with TRBD1. The V and J ends lost 2 bases and 9 bases, in that order; junction bases with no gene match: 7. The CDR3 spans 15 residues. Per germline, CDR1 ENHRY and CDR2 SYGVKD. The CDR3 is CAISELGQGRGPQHF. DNA of the CDR3: TGTGCCATCAGTGAGCTGGGACAGGGGAGAGGGCCCCAGCATTTT.

The gene calls are TRBV7-2 and TRBJ1-4; 8 nucleotides align to TRBD1. The length of the CDR3 is 18 residues. The junction had 15 bases not matched to a gene; V was cut back by 5 bases and J by 4 bases. Germline loops: CDR1 SGHTA, CDR2 FQGNSA. CDR3 nucleotide sequence: TGTGCCAGCAGCACCCGACAGGGGATCGTCTGGGGTAATGAAAAACTGTTTTTT. The encoded protein is CASSTRQGIVWGNEKLFF.

The V call is TRBV6-5, the J call TRBJ2-7; TRBD2 matches 7 bases. The CDR3 has 13 amino acids. The V gene end was trimmed by 5 bases and the J gene end by 7 bases; junction bases not matched to a gene: 8. The germline V gene has CDR1 MNHEY and CDR2 SVGAGI. The CDR3 bases are TGTGCCAGCAGTAACGCCCCGGGAGGAGAGCAGTACTTC. Protein sequence: CASSNAPGGEQYF.

This clone was seen a single time. This rearrangement joins TRBV5-1 to TRBJ1-1; possible D gene TRBD1, 5 bases. Germline CDR1 reads SGHRS; CDR2 reads YFSETQ. The CDR3 runs to 14 residues. Trimming removed 2 bases at V and 1 base at J, with 9 bases between. CDR3 DNA: TGCGCCAGCAGCTTAGCAGGGCCGAACACTGAAGCTTTCTTT. Its translation: CASSLAGPNTEAFF. Complete variable domain (other parts from reference TRBV5-1 and TRBJ1-1): KAGVTQTPRYLIKTRGQQVTLSCSPISGHRSVSWYQQTPGQGLQFLFEYFSETQRNKGNFPGRFSGRQFSNSRSEMNVSTLELGDSALYLCASSLAGPNTEAFFGQGTRLTVV.

This clone occurred once. This chain links TRBV15 with TRBJ1-1; TRBD1 matches at 7 bases. The CDR3 totals 14 residues. The ends lost 6 bases at V and 0 bases at J; junction bases unmatched: 4. The germline CDR1 and CDR2 sequences are LNHNV and YYDKDF (reference sequence). CDR3 sequence: CATRRQGMNTEAFF. The CDR3 DNA reads TGTGCCACCAGACGACAGGGCATGAACACTGAAGCTTTCTTT. Variable domain in full (rest from reference TRBV15 and TRBJ1-1): DAMVIQNPRYQVTQFGKPVTLSCSQTLNHNVMYWYQQKSSQAPKLLFHYYDKDFNNEADTPDNFQSRRPNTSFCFLDIRSPGLGDTAMYLCATRRQGMNTEAFFGQGTRLTVV.

V gene TRBV6-5 combines with J gene TRBJ2-5, with a weak D call TRBD2 (5 bases). Trimming shortened V by 11 bases and J by 5 bases, and 12 bases separated the two germline ends. Germline-derived CDR1 and CDR2 are MNHEY and SVGAGI. The CDR3 contains 11 residues. The CDR3 DNA follows: TGTGCCGCGGGCAGTTGGGAGACCCAGTACTTC. Translation gives CAAGSWETQYF.

The rearrangement uses TRBV12-3 or TRBV12-4 and TRBJ2-5, with D perhaps matching TRBD2 (6 bases). CDR3 length: 13 amino acids. The V end lost 2 bases, the J end lost 4 bases, and 8 bases lay between the germline ends. The DNA for the CDR3 is TGTGCCAGCAGTTTATTGGGAGGAGAGACCCAGTACTTC. It yields the protein CASSLLGGETQYF.

The CDR3 DNA is TGCGCCAGCAGCTACTCTAGCTACAATGAGCAGTTCTTC. Translated: CASSYSSYNEQFF. The chain is built from TRBV5-1 and TRBJ2-1; no reliable D call. The CDR3 totals 13 residues. The germline gives CDR1 SGHRS, CDR2 YFSETQ. Trimming cost V 3 bases and J 3 bases, with 7 bases left between them. Full variable domain (rest looked up from reference TRBV5-1 and TRBJ2-1): KAGVTQTPRYLIKTRGQQVTLSCSPISGHRSVSWYQQTPGQGLQFLFEYFSETQRNKGNFPGRFSGRQFSNSRSEMNVSTLELGDSALYLCASSYSSYNEQFFGPGTRLTVL.

The V and J genes are TRBV30 and TRBJ1-1, with D tentatively TRBD1 (6 bases). The germline V gene has CDR1 GTSNPN and CDR2 SVGIG (reference sequence). This CDR3 contains 14 residues. V lost 2 bases, J lost 4 bases, and 14 bases lay in between. The CDR3 loop reads CAWSRGGSSTEAFF. The CDR3 nucleotides read TGTGCCTGGAGTAGGGGGGGGAGCAGCACTGAAGCTTTCTTT. The full variable domain, with the rest looked up from reference TRBV30 and TRBJ1-1, is SQTIHQWPATLVQPVGSPLSLECTVEGTSNPNLYWYRQAAGRGLQLLFYSVGIGQISSEVPQNLSASRPQDRQFILSSKKLLLSDSGFYLCAWSRGGSSTEAFFGQGTRLTVV.

This sequence joins TRBV7-2 and TRBJ2-7; 9 bases fit TRBD2. The V segment lost 1 base and the J segment 4 bases; nucleotides outside the gene matches: 5. The germline V gene has CDR1 SGHTA and CDR2 FQGNSA. This CDR3 spans 15 amino acids. The CDR3 nucleotides are TGTGCCAGCAGCTTAGTGGCTAGCGGGGTGTACGAGCAGTACTTC. This sequence encodes CASSLVASGVYEQYF.

This chain links TRBV20-1 with TRBJ2-6; the match to TRBD2 covers 11 bases. Germline trimming cut 3 bases from V and 3 bases from J; bases unmatched to any gene: 10. The germline V gene encodes CDR1 DFQATT and CDR2 SNEGSKA (reference sequence). The CDR3 contains 18 residues. The CDR3, as DNA: TGCAGTGCTAGTGGCACTAGCGGGAGACTGGGTGGGGCCAACGTCCTGACTTTC. This translates into CSASGTSGRLGGANVLTF.

The chain joins TRBV5-1 to TRBJ2-7; D is unclear. This CDR3 region has 12 residues. Germline V gives CDR1 SGHRS, CDR2 YFSETQ. The V end lost 3 bases, the J end lost 2 bases, and 6 bases lay between the germline ends. CDR3 protein: CASSSGAYEQYF. The DNA of the CDR3 is TGCGCCAGCAGCTCCGGAGCCTACGAGCAGTACTTC. Looking up the rest from reference TRBV5-1 and TRBJ2-7 gives the full variable domain: KAGVTQTPRYLIKTRGQQVTLSCSPISGHRSVSWYQQTPGQGLQFLFEYFSETQRNKGNFPGRFSGRQFSNSRSEMNVSTLELGDSALYLCASSSGAYEQYFGPGTRLTVT.

The chain has TRBV7-2 and TRBJ1-6; perhaps TRBD1 as D (5 bases). The CDR3 length is 17 residues. CDR1 SGHTA and CDR2 FQGNSA come from the germline V gene. V lost 7 bases to trimming and J lost 1 base, with 17 bases between them. The CDR3 protein is CASKGPGFGSYNSPLHF. CDR3 bases: TGTGCCAGCAAGGGGCCAGGGTTTGGGTCCTATAATTCACCCCTCCACTTT.

The J gene is TRBJ2-7, the V gene TRBV13; possibly TRBD1 for D (5 bases). V lost 1 base and J lost 7, with 8 bases in between. CDR1 and CDR2 from the germline V gene are PRHDT and FYEKMQ (reference sequence). CDR3 size: 12 residues. Here the CDR3 reads CASSLVQGEQYF. The CDR3 region has the DNA TGTGCCAGCAGCTTAGTGCAGGGTGAGCAGTACTTC.